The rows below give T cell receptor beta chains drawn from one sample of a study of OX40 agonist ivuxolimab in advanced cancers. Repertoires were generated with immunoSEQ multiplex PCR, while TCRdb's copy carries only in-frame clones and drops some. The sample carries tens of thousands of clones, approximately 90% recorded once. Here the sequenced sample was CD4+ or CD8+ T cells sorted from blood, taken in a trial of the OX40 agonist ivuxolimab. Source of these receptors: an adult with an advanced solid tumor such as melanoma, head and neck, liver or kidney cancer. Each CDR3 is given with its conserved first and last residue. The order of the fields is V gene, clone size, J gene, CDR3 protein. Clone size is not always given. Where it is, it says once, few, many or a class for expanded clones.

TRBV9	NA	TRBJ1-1	CASSRDSEAFF
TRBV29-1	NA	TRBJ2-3	CSVHEVTQYF
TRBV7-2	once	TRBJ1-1	CASSAQTTGANTEAFF
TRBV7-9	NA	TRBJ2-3	CASSQGQGVPTDTQYF
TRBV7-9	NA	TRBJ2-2	CASSLGQISNTGELFF
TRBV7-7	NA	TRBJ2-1	CASSSTGVGDEQFF
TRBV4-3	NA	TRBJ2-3	CASSQDTSTDTQYF
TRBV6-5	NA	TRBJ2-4	CASSKINRDRVHF
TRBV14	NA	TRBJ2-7	CASSPRIPYEQYF
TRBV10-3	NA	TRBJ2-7	CAIRGGLVEYEQYF
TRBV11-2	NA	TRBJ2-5	CASTPRGRETQYF
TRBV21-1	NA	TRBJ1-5	CASSKEGRGHQPQHF
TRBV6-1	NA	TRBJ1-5	CASTGLRNQPQHF
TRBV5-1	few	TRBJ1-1	CASSTESGITEAFF
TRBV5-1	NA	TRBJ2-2	CASSLGGPRTGELFF
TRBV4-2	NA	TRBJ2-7	CASSQGGGALYEQYF
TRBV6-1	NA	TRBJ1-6	CASSDQGKSPLHF
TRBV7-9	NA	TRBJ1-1	CASSLARAVNTEAFF
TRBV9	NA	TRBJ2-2	CASSTPRGATGELFF
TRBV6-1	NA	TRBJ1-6	CASRPTVLDSPLHF
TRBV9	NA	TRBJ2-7	CASSATGSSYEQYF
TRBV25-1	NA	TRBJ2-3	CASSDPTGAAADTQYF
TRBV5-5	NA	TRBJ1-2	CASSLAVGTGVGYTF
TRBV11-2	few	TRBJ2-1	CASSPTLLVGGGIVDEQFF
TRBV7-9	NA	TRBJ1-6	CASSLGPTGGGNSPLHF
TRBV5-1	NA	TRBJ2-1	CASSLASGLARSEQFF
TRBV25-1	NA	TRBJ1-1	CASSGGTSGRTEAFF
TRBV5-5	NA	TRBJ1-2	CASSLDFLGIKNGYTF
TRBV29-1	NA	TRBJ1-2	CSVWAALNYGYTF
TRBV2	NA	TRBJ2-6	CASRPDLSGANVLTF
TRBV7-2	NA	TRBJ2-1	CASSSGFGTGHSEQFF
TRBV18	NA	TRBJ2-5	CASSPPGMSPQETQYF
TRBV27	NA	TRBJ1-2	CASSSLGTGSVGYTF
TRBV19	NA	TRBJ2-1	CASSIVGPSFNEQFF
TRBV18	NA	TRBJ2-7	CASSKSHNSYEQYF
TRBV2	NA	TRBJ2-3	CASQARGVADTQYF
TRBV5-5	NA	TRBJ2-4	CASSLTYLSKNIQYF
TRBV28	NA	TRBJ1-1	CASSLTGFTEAFF
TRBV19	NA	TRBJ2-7	CASSKKGRWEQYF